The 5 T cell receptor beta chains given below trace back to one sample, sequenced in a study of cytomegalovirus exposure and HLA in healthy donors. PCR used 60 Vbeta primers and 13 Jbeta primers. Data came from immunoSEQ multiplex PCR; TCRdb stores just in-frame clones and leaves some out. The sample lists 150,000 to 200,000 clones; approximately 80% were seen once. The specimen was PBMCs. These receptors all stem from a male donor in good health and CMV-seropositive.

The rearrangement joins TRBV5-1 to TRBJ2-2; the D gene is possibly TRBD2 (6 bases). Trimming removed 2 bases from V and 7 bases from J, with 12 bases in between. The germline CDR1 and CDR2 sequences are SGHRS and YFSETQ. CDR3 length: 14 amino acids. In DNA, the CDR3 is TGCGCCAGCAGCTTCGGCGGGGCTCACGGGGAGCTGTTTTTT. Translation gives CASSFGGAHGELFF. Full variable domain (outside the CDR3, taken from reference TRBV5-1 and TRBJ2-2): KAGVTQTPRYLIKTRGQQVTLSCSPISGHRSVSWYQQTPGQGLQFLFEYFSETQRNKGNFPGRFSGRQFSNSRSEMNVSTLELGDSALYLCASSFGGAHGELFFGEGSRLTVL.

The V and J genes are TRBV6-1 and TRBJ1-3; a possible D gene is TRBD1 (5 bases). Germline values: CDR1 MNHNS, CDR2 SASEGT. The V end was cut by 4 bases, the J end by 7 bases, with 14 bases between. The CDR3 runs 14 residues. CDR3 DNA: TGTGCCAGCAGTGGGGCCCGGGCAGGGAACACCATATATTTT. Protein sequence: CASSGARAGNTIYF.

This clone was detected once. V usage is TRBV7-9 and J usage is TRBJ2-7, with TRBD1 as a possible D gene (5 bases). The CDR3 length is 13 residues. From germline, CDR1 is SEHNR and CDR2 FQNEAQ (reference sequence). Trimming stripped 3 bases from V and 3 bases from J, with 9 bases between. The CDR3 bases are TGTGCCAGCAGCTTGGGGCAGTTCTACGAGCAGTACTTC. Translated, it gives CASSLGQFYEQYF. The full variable domain, rest sourced from reference TRBV7-9 and TRBJ2-7, is DTGVSQNPRHKITKRGQNVTFRCDPISEHNRLYWYRQTLGQGPEFLTYFQNEAQLEKSRLLSDRFSAERPKGSFSTLEIQRTEQGDSAMYLCASSLGQFYEQYFGPGTRLTVT.

J is TRBJ1-1 and V is TRBV27; D unresolved. Germline V CDR1 and CDR2: MNHEY, SMNVEV (reference sequence). Trimming took 7 bases from V and 0 from J, leaving 9 bases between them. The CDR3 totals 13 residues. DNA for the CDR3: TGTGCCAGCATGTCAAACTTGAACACTGAAGCTTTCTTT. This codes for CASMSNLNTEAFF.

V usage is TRBV4-1 and J usage is TRBJ2-2, with D possibly TRBD1 on 6 matching bases. Germline-derived CDR1 and CDR2 are MGHRA and YSYEKL. Trimming cost V 4 bases and J 3 bases, with 12 bases left between them. The CDR3 is 15 residues long. This CDR3 is CASSLRQVYTGELFF. For the CDR3, the DNA is TGCGCCAGCAGCCTCAGACAGGTATACACCGGGGAGCTGTTTTTT.